What follows are 29 T cell receptor beta chains derived from one specimen sequenced in a study of identifying expanded T cells in peripheral blood. TCRdb keeps only in-frame clones here, not all; method: immunoSEQ multiplex PCR. The table lists 70,000 to 95,000 clones, roughly 90% of them singletons. Sequenced input: blood. These receptor sequences come from a person aged 18 to 75 in good health.

This clone appeared once. The chain uses TRBV7-9 and TRBJ1-5; no firm D call. V was clipped by 5 bases and J by 0 bases, with 11 bases between them. The CDR3 runs to 15 residues. Germline CDR1 reads SEHNR; CDR2 reads FQNEAQ (reference sequence). The CDR3 DNA follows: TGTGCCAGCAGCCCCGGGGAATATAGCAATCAGCCCCAGCATTTT. Translation: CASSPGEYSNQPQHF.

CDR3 DNA: TGTGCCAGCAGTTATAGCGCTCAAGAGACCCAGTACTTC. Translation: CASSYSAQETQYF. This chain links TRBV6-5 with TRBJ2-5; the D gene is possibly TRBD2 (5 bases). The germline gives CDR1 MNHEY, CDR2 SVGAGI. The CDR3 loop spans 13 amino acids. V shed 3 bases and J shed 2 bases, with 7 bases lying between them.

This rearrangement joins TRBV7-2 to TRBJ2-7; D remains ambiguous. The CDR3 contains 13 residues. CDR1 and CDR2 from the germline V gene are SGHTA and FQGNSA. V was pared by 5 bases and J by 3 bases, with 11 bases between. DNA of the CDR3: TGTGCCAGCAGCGTCTTTAAAAACTACGAGCAGTACTTC. Amino acid sequence: CASSVFKNYEQYF.

The V call is TRBV7-2, the J call TRBJ2-7, with a tentative D call TRBD2 (5 bases). Germline V gene data show CDR1 as SGHTA and CDR2 as FQGNSA. This CDR3 has 15 residues. V dropped 2 bases and J dropped 3 bases, with 14 bases sitting between them. The CDR3 DNA reads as TGTGCCAGCAGCTTAAGTGCGGACTTGTACTACGAGCAGTACTTC. Translating it yields CASSLSADLYYEQYF.

The chain links TRBV9 to TRBJ2-1; the D gene is possibly TRBD1 (6 bases). CDR3 length: 15 residues. Trimming stripped 3 bases from V and 11 bases from J, with 21 bases between. Per the germline V gene, CDR1 is SGDLS and CDR2 is YYNGEE. The CDR3 protein is CASSARGRSEFQQFF. The CDR3 nucleotides are TGTGCCAGCAGCGCCAGGGGACGTAGCGAGTTTCAGCAGTTCTTC. Complete variable domain (other parts from reference TRBV9 and TRBJ2-1): DSGVTQTPKHLITATGQRVTLRCSPRSGDLSVYWYQQSLDQGLQFLIQYYNGEERAKGNILERFSAQQFPDLHSELNLSSLELGDSALYFCASSARGRSEFQQFFGPGTRLTVL.

The chain couples TRBV28 to TRBJ1-5; TRBD1 matches 7 bases. Per germline, CDR1 MDHEN and CDR2 SYDVKM. The CDR3 totals 16 residues. The ends lost 8 bases at V and 0 bases at J; junction bases unmatched: 10. CDR3 DNA: TGTGCCAGCCACGCTAACAGGGGAAATAGCAATCAGCCCCAGCATTTT. Protein sequence: CASHANRGNSNQPQHF.

The gene calls are TRBV7-4 and TRBJ2-1; 7 bases align to TRBD2. The CDR3 sequence is 16 residues long. Germline CDR1 and CDR2: SGHVT and SQSDAQ. Trimming took 5 bases from V and 4 from J; bases not matched to a gene: 11. CDR3 region: CASSPRMGGVYNEQFF. For the CDR3, the DNA is TGTGCCAGCAGCCCTAGGATGGGAGGGGTATACAATGAGCAGTTCTTC.

The J gene is TRBJ1-1, the V gene TRBV5-1; D is ambiguous. The CDR3 runs 14 residues. Germline V gives CDR1 SGHRS, CDR2 YFSETQ. Trimming shortened V by 1 base and J by 3 bases, and 10 bases separated the two germline ends. The CDR3 spells CASSLWVSDTEAFF. CDR3 DNA: TGCGCCAGCAGCTTGTGGGTATCGGACACTGAAGCTTTCTTT.

This clone was observed once. The V call is TRBV5-1, the J call TRBJ1-2; the match to TRBD1 covers 9 bases. Germline CDR1 is SGHRS and CDR2 is YFSETQ. The CDR3 is made up of 13 amino acids. The V gene end was trimmed by 2 bases and the J gene end by 5 bases; junction bases not matched to a gene: 1. The CDR3 region has the DNA TGCGCCAGCAGCTTTGGGACAGGGTATGGCTACACCTTC. It codes for CASSFGTGYGYTF.

The rearrangement uses TRBV28 and TRBJ1-1; D is uncertain. Germline CDR1 and CDR2: MDHEN and SYDVKM. This CDR3 has 14 amino acids. V was shortened by 3 bases and J by 1 base, with 9 bases between the two germline ends. CDR3 sequence: CASSFLRQNTEAFF. The CDR3 DNA is TGTGCCAGCAGTTTTCTACGGCAGAACACTGAAGCTTTCTTT.

The chain uses TRBV9 and TRBJ2-3; unclear D gene. Germline lookup yields CDR1 SGDLS and CDR2 YYNGEE. Trimming cost V 4 bases and J 3 bases, with 12 bases left between them. This CDR3 spans 14 amino acids. The CDR3 reads CASSSPGGTDTQYF. The CDR3, as DNA: TGTGCCAGCAGCTCACCGGGCGGTACAGATACGCAGTATTTT.

The V and J genes are TRBV7-2 and TRBJ2-1; 10 bases map to TRBD2. Germline lookup yields CDR1 SGHTA and CDR2 FQGNSA. V shed 7 bases and J 8 bases; nucleotides not matched to a gene: 11. There are 15 residues in the CDR3. The CDR3 region is CASTTSSGSMHEQFF. The CDR3 bases are TGTGCCAGCACCACTTCTAGCGGGAGTATGCATGAGCAGTTCTTC.

The chain recombines TRBV6-5 with TRBJ2-7, with 10 nucleotides matching TRBD2. J lost 0 bases, V lost 5 bases, and 4 bases had no gene match. Germline-derived CDR1 and CDR2 are MNHEY and SVGAGI. This CDR3 has 15 residues. The CDR3 region has the DNA TGTGCCAGCAGTCGACTAGCGGGTAGCTCCTACGAGCAGTACTTC. Translation: CASSRLAGSSYEQYF.

V and J are TRBV7-2 and TRBJ2-7, with 9 bases matching TRBD2. This CDR3 is built from 17 residues. Germline V lookup: CDR1 SGHTA, CDR2 FQGNSA. The V and J ends lost 5 bases and 0 bases, in that order; junction bases with no gene match: 11. This CDR3 reads CASSQAGGGAVSYEQYF. The CDR3 DNA reads as TGTGCCAGCAGCCAGGCCGGCGGGGGGGCGGTCTCCTACGAGCAGTACTTC. Using reference TRBV7-2 and TRBJ2-7 for the parts outside the CDR3, the full variable domain is GAGVSQSPSNKVTEKGKDVELRCDPISGHTALYWYRQSLGQGLEFLIYFQGNSAPDKSGLPSDRFSAERTGGSVSTLTIQRTQQEDSAVYLCASSQAGGGAVSYEQYFGPGTRLTVT.

The chain carries TRBV19 and TRBJ1-2; 9 bases are shared with TRBD1. V trimming: 7 bases; J trimming: 8 bases; junction bases outside the gene matches: 5. Per the germline V gene, CDR1 is LNHDA and CDR2 is SQIVND (reference sequence). The CDR3 totals 12 residues. The CDR3 loop reads CASTPGQGGYTF. The CDR3 coding sequence is TGTGCCAGTACCCCGGGACAGGGCGGCTACACCTTC.

The chain couples TRBV21-1 to TRBJ2-7. TRBV21-1 is a recognized pseudogene. The CDR3 contains 14 residues. The CDR3: CASSKREETYEQYF. The DNA of the CDR3 is TGTGCCAGCAGCAAAAGGGAAGAGACCTACGAGCAGTACTTC.

This sequence joins TRBV28 and TRBJ2-7, with 11 bases aligning to TRBD1. The V segment lost 3 bases and the J segment 6 bases; nucleotides outside the gene matches: 13. From germline, CDR1 is MDHEN and CDR2 SYDVKM. This CDR3 is built from 17 residues. CDR3 amino acids: CASSLFPPGQGVLEQYF. Here the CDR3 DNA reads TGTGCCAGCAGTTTGTTTCCCCCGGGACAGGGGGTTCTCGAGCAGTACTTC.

The chain couples TRBV19 to TRBJ2-5; D is tentatively TRBD1 or TRBD2 (6 bases each). This CDR3 region has 16 residues. Germline assignment: CDR1 LNHDA and CDR2 SQIVND (reference sequence). V was cut by 3 bases and J by 4 bases, with 18 bases left in between. The CDR3 spells CASSISVTGAGETQYF. CDR3 DNA sequence: TGTGCCAGTAGTATTTCGGTAACGGGGGCGGGAGAGACCCAGTACTTC. The variable domain in full, with the rest retrieved from reference TRBV19 and TRBJ2-5, is DGGITQSPKYLFRKEGQNVTLSCEQNLNHDAMYWYRQDPGQGLRLIYYSQIVNDFQKGDIAEGYSVSREKKESFPLTVTSAQKNPTAFYLCASSISVTGAGETQYFGPGTRLLVL.

This chain joins TRBV27 and TRBJ1-4, with TRBD1 identical over 8 bases. V lost 4 bases, J lost 6 bases, and 10 bases stayed unmatched. This CDR3 region has 16 residues. Germline V lookup: CDR1 MNHEY, CDR2 SMNVEV (reference sequence). CDR3: CASSSLGKTGDEKLFF. In DNA form, the CDR3 reads TGTGCCAGCAGTTCCCTCGGAAAGACAGGGGATGAAAAACTGTTTTTT.

The chain combines TRBV7-2 with TRBJ1-4, with a weak D call TRBD1 (6 bases). The CDR3 totals 18 residues. Per germline, CDR1 SGHTA and CDR2 FQGNSA. V was shortened by 1 base and J by 1 base, with 16 bases between the two germline ends. CDR3: CASSLGLSGAGTNEKLFF. CDR3 DNA: TGTGCCAGCAGCTTAGGATTGTCAGGGGCAGGAACTAATGAAAAACTGTTTTTT.

The V gene is TRBV7-2, the J gene TRBJ2-7; D gene uncertain. The V end was cut by 1 base, the J end by 3 bases, with 13 bases between. The CDR3 runs to 15 residues. In germline, CDR1 is SGHTA, CDR2 FQGNSA. Written as DNA, the CDR3 is TGTGCCAGCAGCTTAGAGGGTAACGTGCTCTACGAGCAGTACTTC. Protein: CASSLEGNVLYEQYF.

The V and J genes are TRBV5-1 and TRBJ1-1; tentative D call: TRBD1 (5 bases). Per germline, CDR1 SGHRS and CDR2 YFSETQ. V lost 0 bases to trimming and J lost 1 base, with 7 bases between them. The CDR3 runs 14 residues. The CDR3 DNA sequence: TGCGCCAGCAGCTTGGACCAGGGGAACACTGAAGCTTTCTTT. It yields the protein CASSLDQGNTEAFF.

CDR3 DNA: TGTGCCAGTAGTAAAGTGCGGGGGGCCTCTGGAAACACCATATATTTT. This codes for CASSKVRGASGNTIYF. The chain carries TRBV19 and TRBJ1-3, with a weak D call TRBD1 (6 bases). V dropped 4 bases and J dropped 0 bases, with 13 bases sitting between them. CDR1 is LNHDA, CDR2 SQIVND, per germline (reference sequence). This CDR3 is built from 16 residues. The complete variable domain, with remaining parts taken from reference TRBV19 and TRBJ1-3, reads DGGITQSPKYLFRKEGQNVTLSCEQNLNHDAMYWYRQDPGQGLRLIYYSQIVNDFQKGDIAEGYSVSREKKESFPLTVTSAQKNPTAFYLCASSKVRGASGNTIYFGEGSWLTVV.

This sequence joins TRBV12-5 and TRBJ2-3; D is tentatively TRBD1 or TRBD2 (6 bases each). This CDR3 is built from 15 residues. Germline lookup yields CDR1 LGHNT and CDR2 FRNRAP. Trimming pared 5 bases from V and 5 bases from J, leaving 17 bases between. The DNA for the CDR3 is TGTGCTAGTGGTCCCGGGAAAGGGGGAGGAGATACGCAGTATTTT. It encodes CASGPGKGGGDTQYF. The full variable domain, in which reference TRBV12-5 and TRBJ2-3 provide the parts outside the CDR3, is DARVTQTPRHKVTEMGQEVTMRCQPILGHNTVFWYRQTMMQGLELLAYFRNRAPLDDSGMPKDRFSAEMPDATLATLKIQPSEPRDSAVYFCASGPGKGGGDTQYFGPGTRLTVL.

The rearrangement links TRBV28 to TRBJ2-4, with D uncertain. The CDR3 contains 12 residues. CDR1 MDHEN and CDR2 SYDVKM come from the germline V gene. Deletions cut 0 bases from V and 13 bases from J, with 10 bases between. The chain's CDR3 is CASSLWAGEQYF. CDR3 DNA: TGTGCCAGCAGTTTATGGGCAGGAGAGCAGTACTTC. Full variable domain (rest looked up from reference TRBV28 and TRBJ2-4): DVKVTQSSRYLVKRTGEKVFLECVQDMDHENMFWYRQDPGLGLRLIYFSYDVKMKEKGDIPEGYSVSREKKERFSLILESASTNQTSMYLCASSLWAGEQYFGAGTRLSVL.

This chain uses TRBV12-5 with TRBJ2-3; D is undetermined. CDR1 and CDR2 (germline): LGHNT, FRNRAP. CDR3 length equals 13 residues. Trimming stripped 2 bases from V and 0 bases from J, with 3 bases between. CDR3 amino acids: CASGLTSTDTQYF. The CDR3 DNA reads TGTGCTAGTGGTTTGACTAGCACAGATACGCAGTATTTT.

The chain carries TRBV7-9 and TRBJ2-7, with 9 positions matching TRBD1. CDR3 length: 15 residues. Germline CDR1 SEHNR, CDR2 FQNEAQ (reference sequence). With V trimmed by 5 bases and J by 0 bases, 5 bases remained unmatched. Here the CDR3 DNA reads TGTGCCAGCAGCCGGGACAGGGCGAGCTCCTACGAGCAGTACTTC. It codes for CASSRDRASSYEQYF. The whole variable domain, remainder taken from reference TRBV7-9 and TRBJ2-7, is DTGVSQNPRHKITKRGQNVTFRCDPISEHNRLYWYRQTLGQGPEFLTYFQNEAQLEKSRLLSDRFSAERPKGSFSTLEIQRTEQGDSAMYLCASSRDRASSYEQYFGPGTRLTVT.

The chain combines TRBV5-5 with TRBJ1-5, with 10 bases identical to TRBD1. The V segment lost 4 bases and the J segment 6 bases; nucleotides outside the gene matches: 7. CDR3 length equals 15 residues. The V gene's germline CDR1 is SGHKS and CDR2 YYEKEE (reference sequence). The CDR3, as DNA: TGTGCCAGCAGCCCCGGGACAGGGGAAATTCAGCCCCAGCATTTT. This codes for CASSPGTGEIQPQHF.

The rearrangement links TRBV5-3 to TRBJ2-5; the D is unclear. TRBV5-3 is an ORF; its function is uncertain. The CDR3 spans 12 residues. Deletions cut 10 bases from V and 6 bases from J, with 16 bases between. CDR3: CAGPKAVKTQYF. DNA for the CDR3: TGTGCCGGCCCAAAAGCTGTAAAGACCCAGTACTTC.